This T cell receptor (beta chain) emerged from a study of T cell responses to AZD1222 COVID-19 vaccine. Study findings and constraints: Repertoire sampling was restricted to post-peak T cell response timepoints. The study reported that nearly half of spike-specific TCRs target unmutated variant regions.

With regard to this clone: Its matching antigen is unknown.

Investigators merged groups given second doses at roughly 4 or roughly 12 weeks. Method: immunoSEQ multiplex PCR; TCRdb's copy keeps in-frame clones and lacks some. This table has about 88,000 clones, 90% appearing once. The CDR3 extends over 15 amino acids. The V and J genes are TRBV21-1 and TRBJ1-5. TRBV21-1 is a pseudogene segment. The receptor comes from an adult who received the AZD1222 COVID-19 vaccine. Sequenced here: peripheral blood, sampled 28 days after the second AZD1222 dose. CDR3 DNA sequence: TGTGCCAGCAGCAACGGGCAGAATAGCAATCAGCCCCAGCATTTT. Protein: CASSNGQNSNQPQHF.